This entry concerns a single T cell receptor (beta chain). Antigen: not known. A read error may account for a junction end that differs from germline. CDR3 size: 16 residues. The V gene's germline CDR1 is DFQATT and CDR2 SNEGSKA (reference sequence). The data derive from a study of T cells after yellow fever vaccination. Findings and limits, study-wide: Most primary-vaccination clones reappeared after the booster (about 97% CD4, about 90% CD8).

Universal primer sites and UMIs were introduced during 5'RACE template-switching synthesis of TCR cDNA. Each CDR3 protein gets one entry after TCRdb re-called the 5' RACE reads with MiXCR. The table has hundreds of thousands of distinct CDR3 sequences, 19% seen once. The material sequenced was PBMCs, taken 15 days after the yellow fever booster vaccination. This rearrangement joins TRBV20-1 to TRBJ1-6; TRBD1 agrees at 7 bases. This receptor was obtained from a man aged 30 to 39 who received the YFV17D yellow fever vaccine. The CDR3 DNA sequence: TGCAGTGCTCACTACATCTCCGGGACAGATAATTCTCCCCTCCACTTT. Its translation: CSAHYISGTDNSPLHF.